This T cell receptor beta chain was obtained from a study of T cells of healthy individuals. TCRdb processed the 5' RACE reads anew with MiXCR; each CDR3 protein has one entry. The table shows about 96,000 distinct CDR3 sequences, with 15% to 20% occurring only once. V was cut by 5 bases and J by 1 base, with 5 bases left in between. Germline-derived CDR1 and CDR2 are SQVTM and ANQGSEA. This CDR3 is 12 amino acids long. The clonotype originates from a human donor in good health. The chain combines TRBV29-1 with TRBJ2-2; D not resolved. The CDR3 region has the DNA TGCAGCGTTTACCGGAACACCGGGGAGCTGTTTTTT. Translation: CSVYRNTGELFF.